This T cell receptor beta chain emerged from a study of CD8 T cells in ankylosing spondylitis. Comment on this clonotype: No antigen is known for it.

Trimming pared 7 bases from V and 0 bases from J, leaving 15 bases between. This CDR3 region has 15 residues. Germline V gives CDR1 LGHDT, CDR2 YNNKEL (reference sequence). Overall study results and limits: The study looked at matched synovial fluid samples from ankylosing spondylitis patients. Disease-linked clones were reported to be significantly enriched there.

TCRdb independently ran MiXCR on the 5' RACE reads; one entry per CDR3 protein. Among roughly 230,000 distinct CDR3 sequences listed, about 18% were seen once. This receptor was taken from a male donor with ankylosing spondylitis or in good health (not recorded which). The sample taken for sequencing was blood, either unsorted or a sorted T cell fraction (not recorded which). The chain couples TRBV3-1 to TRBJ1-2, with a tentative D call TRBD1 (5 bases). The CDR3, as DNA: TGTGCCAGCAACCTAAGGGGCGATTCTAACTATGGCTACACCTTC. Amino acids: CASNLRGDSNYGYTF. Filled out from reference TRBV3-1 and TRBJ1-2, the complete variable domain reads DTAVSQTPKYLVTQMGNDKSIKCEQNLGHDTMYWYKQDSKKFLKIMFSYNNKELIINETVPNRFSPKSPDKAHLNLHINSLELGDSAVYFCASNLRGDSNYGYTFGSGTRLTVV.